Following are 22 T cell receptor beta chains from one sample sequenced in a study of T cell responses to AZD1222 COVID-19 vaccine. Profiled with immunoSEQ multiplex PCR; TCRdb holds only in-frame clones, not every one. The table includes roughly 100,000 clones, more than 85% detected once. Sequenced here: peripheral blood, sampled 28 days after the second AZD1222 dose. All receptors derive from an adult who received the AZD1222 COVID-19 vaccine.

This sequence joins TRBV9 and TRBJ2-1, with a tentative D call TRBD2 (6 bases). Germline CDR1 SGDLS, CDR2 YYNGEE. The CDR3 is made up of 15 amino acids. With 1 base removed from V and 8 bases from J, the gap between germline ends came to 16 bases. The CDR3 reads CASSVTSGFLDEQFF. Here the CDR3 DNA reads TGTGCCAGCAGCGTAACCAGCGGGTTTCTCGATGAGCAGTTCTTC.

In its sample, this clone was seen a few times. The genes are TRBV7-9 and TRBJ1-1; possible D gene TRBD1, 6 bases. Trimming removed 4 bases at V and 3 bases at J, with 9 bases between. This CDR3 comprises 13 residues. Germline CDR1 and CDR2: SEHNR and FQNEAQ (reference sequence). CDR3 coding DNA: TGTGCCAGCAGCTGGGGGGGCGACACTGAAGCTTTCTTT. Translation: CASSWGGDTEAFF.

The rearrangement joins TRBV15 to TRBJ2-1, with D uncertain. This CDR3 region has 12 residues. The germline V gene encodes CDR1 LNHNV and CDR2 YYDKDF (reference sequence). V lost 1 base to trimming and J lost 2 bases, with 0 bases between them. For the CDR3, the DNA is TGTGCCACCAGCAGAGCCTACAATGAGCAGTTCTTC. Residues: CATSRAYNEQFF.

This rearrangement joins TRBV6-5 to TRBJ2-7; 8 bases are shared with TRBD1. The CDR3 runs 14 residues. The trim removed 4 bases at V and 4 bases at J, leaving 6 bases unmatched. Germline CDR1 MNHEY, CDR2 SVGAGI. CDR3 DNA sequence: TGTGCCAGCAGTTCCCGGACAGGGTGGTACGAGCAGTACTTC. It encodes CASSSRTGWYEQYF.

The chain links TRBV19 to TRBJ1-6, with D uncertain. The CDR3 sequence is 15 residues long. With 7 bases removed from V and 9 bases from J, the gap between germline ends came to 19 bases. Germline V lookup: CDR1 LNHDA, CDR2 SQIVND (reference sequence). The CDR3 reads CASNLIGGVGSPLHF. CDR3 in DNA: TGTGCCAGTAACCTAATCGGAGGCGTGGGTTCACCCCTCCACTTT. The variable domain in full, completed from reference TRBV19 and TRBJ1-6, reads DGGITQSPKYLFRKEGQNVTLSCEQNLNHDAMYWYRQDPGQGLRLIYYSQIVNDFQKGDIAEGYSVSREKKESFPLTVTSAQKNPTAFYLCASNLIGGVGSPLHFGNGTRLTVT.

The V and J genes are TRBV9 and TRBJ2-5; TRBD1 aligns across 8 bases. The CDR3 is 16 amino acids. CDR1 and CDR2 from the germline V gene are SGDLS and YYNGEE. The trim removed 0 bases at V and 5 bases at J, leaving 9 bases unmatched. CDR3 bases: TGTGCCAGCAGCGTAGATGAGACAGGGGACTTGGAGACCCAGTACTTC. Its protein is CASSVDETGDLETQYF.

Written as DNA, the CDR3 is TGTGCCAGTAGTATGGTCGACAGCTCTGGGGCCAACGTCCTGACTTTC. The encoded protein is CASSMVDSSGANVLTF. This chain joins TRBV19 and TRBJ2-6, with D maybe TRBD1 (5 bases). Per the germline V gene, CDR1 is LNHDA and CDR2 is SQIVND (reference sequence). The CDR3 is made up of 16 amino acids. Trimming stripped 3 bases from V and 0 bases from J, with 9 bases between.

The CDR3 here is CASSDSRGSPLHF. In DNA, the CDR3 is TGTGCCAGCAGTGACTCGAGAGGGTCACCCCTCCACTTT. This sequence joins TRBV6-4 and TRBJ1-6, with unresolved D. The ends were cut back, 0 bases at V and 10 bases at J, with 7 bases in the middle. The germline gives CDR1 MRHNA, CDR2 SNTAGT. The CDR3 covers 13 residues.

The rearrangement links TRBV4-3 to TRBJ2-1; 9 nucleotides match TRBD2. The CDR3 length is 15 residues. V lost 0 bases and J lost 4; bases outside the gene matches: 1. Germline-derived CDR1 and CDR2 are LGHNA and YSLEER. CDR3 nucleotide sequence: TGCGCCAGCAGCCAAGAGGCGGGAGGGTACAATGAGCAGTTCTTC. As protein: CASSQEAGGYNEQFF.

The chain recombines TRBV5-1 with TRBJ2-5; TRBD1 matches at 10 bases. Germline lookup yields CDR1 SGHRS and CDR2 YFSETQ. This CDR3 spans 15 amino acids. The V gene end was trimmed by 0 bases and the J gene end by 4 bases; junction bases not matched to a gene: 3. The CDR3 region is CASSLAGTGAETQYF. In nucleotides, the CDR3 is TGCGCCAGCAGCTTGGCTGGGACAGGGGCAGAGACCCAGTACTTC. Variable domain in full (rest from reference TRBV5-1 and TRBJ2-5): KAGVTQTPRYLIKTRGQQVTLSCSPISGHRSVSWYQQTPGQGLQFLFEYFSETQRNKGNFPGRFSGRQFSNSRSEMNVSTLELGDSALYLCASSLAGTGAETQYFGPGTRLLVL.

CDR3 residues: CATSDLGANQPQHF. The CDR3 DNA reads TGTGCCACCAGTGATTTGGGGGCAAATCAGCCCCAGCATTTT. This sequence joins TRBV24-1 and TRBJ1-5, with TRBD1 as a possible D gene (5 bases). The CDR3 covers 14 residues. Trimming stripped 0 bases from V and 4 bases from J, with 6 bases between. CDR1 is KGHDR and CDR2 is SFDVKD in the germline V gene.

V usage is TRBV18 and J usage is TRBJ1-5; no reliable D call. V shed 3 bases and J shed 0 bases, with 9 bases lying between them. There are 15 residues in the CDR3. Germline V CDR1 and CDR2: KGHSH, LQKENI. This CDR3 reads CASSPNPNSNQPQHF. CDR3 in DNA: TGTGCCAGCTCACCTAACCCAAATAGCAATCAGCCCCAGCATTTT.

The chain is built from TRBV6-5 and TRBJ2-2, with TRBD2 as a possible D gene (7 bases). V dropped 7 bases and J dropped 7 bases, with 13 bases sitting between them. Per germline, CDR1 MNHEY and CDR2 SVGAGI. The CDR3 totals 13 residues. The CDR3 sequence: CASTKGGFGELFF. Written as DNA, the CDR3 is TGTGCCAGCACAAAGGGGGGGTTCGGGGAGCTGTTTTTT.

The chain links TRBV28 to TRBJ1-4; D remains unclear. This CDR3 comprises 14 residues. Trimming removed 6 bases from V and 2 bases from J, with 10 bases in between. CDR1 is MDHEN and CDR2 is SYDVKM in the germline V gene. The CDR3 loop reads CASRRSTTNEKLFF. The CDR3 region has the DNA TGTGCCAGCAGGCGGAGTACGACTAATGAAAAACTGTTTTTT.

The chain combines TRBV18 with TRBJ2-1; TRBD1 matches 10 bases. Germline V lookup: CDR1 KGHSH, CDR2 LQKENI. The trim removed 5 bases at V and 7 bases at J, leaving 11 bases unmatched. This CDR3 has 16 residues. In DNA form, the CDR3 reads TGTGCCAGCTCAGGCTCCGGGACAGGGGTAGTGAATGAGCAGTTCTTC. Its protein is CASSGSGTGVVNEQFF.

V usage is TRBV5-1 and J usage is TRBJ1-2; no reliable D call. The CDR3 sequence is 13 residues long. Germline lookup yields CDR1 SGHRS and CDR2 YFSETQ. V was trimmed by 0 bases and J by 1 base, leaving 4 bases between them. CDR3 loop: CASSLDSNYGYTF. The CDR3 DNA reads TGCGCCAGCAGCTTGGACAGTAACTATGGCTACACCTTC. The full variable domain, rest sourced from reference TRBV5-1 and TRBJ1-2, is KAGVTQTPRYLIKTRGQQVTLSCSPISGHRSVSWYQQTPGQGLQFLFEYFSETQRNKGNFPGRFSGRQFSNSRSEMNVSTLELGDSALYLCASSLDSNYGYTFGSGTRLTVV.

The chain recombines TRBV28 with TRBJ1-6; D is ambiguous. This CDR3 has 13 residues. Between the trimmed V and J ends, which lost 5 bases and 8 bases, there was a span of 10 bases. Germline values: CDR1 MDHEN, CDR2 SYDVKM. The CDR3 DNA follows: TGTGCCAGCAGTCATGGGTGGGATTCACCCCTCCACTTT. This sequence encodes CASSHGWDSPLHF.

This clone appeared a single time. V usage is TRBV5-6 and J usage is TRBJ2-7; tentative D call: TRBD2 (5 bases). The CDR3 has 14 amino acids. Germline CDR1 reads SGHDT; CDR2 reads YYEEEE. Deletions cut 5 bases from V and 3 bases from J, with 15 bases between. The CDR3 reads CASSRGGIGYEQYF. Here the CDR3 DNA reads TGTGCCAGCAGTCGGGGTGGGATCGGCTACGAGCAGTACTTC. Together with reference TRBV5-6 and TRBJ2-7, the CDR3 gives the full variable domain: DAGVTQSPTHLIKTRGQQVTLRCSPKSGHDTVSWYQQALGQGPQFIFQYYEEEERQRGNFPDRFSGHQFPNYSSELNVNALLLGDSALYLCASSRGGIGYEQYFGPGTRLTVT.

The chain is built from TRBV11-2 and TRBJ2-7, with D possibly matching TRBD1 (5 bases). Germline V CDR1 and CDR2: SGHAT, FQNNGV. Deletions cut 1 base from V and 2 bases from J, with 12 bases between. This CDR3 is built from 15 residues. CDR3 region: CASSLGQGIAYEQYF. The CDR3 DNA follows: TGTGCCAGCAGCTTAGGGCAGGGTATTGCCTACGAGCAGTACTTC.

The rearrangement uses TRBV5-6 and TRBJ1-2, with no clear D. Germline V gene sequence: CDR1 SGHDT, CDR2 YYEEEE. This CDR3 comprises 12 residues. The V end lost 0 bases, the J end lost 8 bases, and 8 bases lay between the germline ends. The CDR3 DNA reads as TGTGCCAGCAGCTTGGGCGTGCGAGGCTACACCTTC. Translated, it gives CASSLGVRGYTF.

This clone appeared a few times. The chain has TRBV6-4 and TRBJ2-7, with D possibly TRBD1 on 6 matching bases. CDR1 and CDR2 (germline): MRHNA, SNTAGT. V was shortened by 4 bases and J by 0 bases, with 7 bases between the two germline ends. This CDR3 has 13 residues. CDR3 sequence: CASSGTDSYEQYF. CDR3 DNA: TGTGCCAGCAGTGGGACAGACTCCTACGAGCAGTACTTC.

The J gene is TRBJ1-1, the V gene TRBV5-1; D remains ambiguous. Germline values: CDR1 SGHRS, CDR2 YFSETQ. This CDR3 is built from 15 residues. V was cut by 1 base and J by 0 bases, with 10 bases left in between. The DNA for the CDR3 is TGCGCCAGCAGCTTGTTAGGCAAAATGAACACTGAAGCTTTCTTT. It codes for CASSLLGKMNTEAFF.